The next 25 T cell receptor beta chains were all read from a single sample in a study of regulatory T cells in long-lasting Graves disease. Researchers made TCR beta libraries by using iRepertoire HTBI primers and running Arm-PCR on CDR3 regions. Via MiXCR, TCRdb re-called the multiplex PCR reads, giving one row per CDR3 protein. This sample yields about 430,000 distinct CDR3 sequences, of which approximately 15% are seen a single time; about 7.8% belongs to the top ten. Time point reported: newly diagnosed GD, antithyroid drugs for less than 3 months. Researchers made the TCR library from RNA that was extracted from PBMCs. The same data also contributed to another study, on T cells in Graves' hyperthyroidism and ophthalmopathy.

The sequences come from peripheral blood mononuclear cells (PBMCs), collected at new diagnosis, from a patient treated with antithyroid drugs. Receptor source: a woman in her thirties or forties with Graves disease.

This clonotype occurred many times. V is TRBV7-2 and J is TRBJ2-5; D is unclear. The CDR3 spans 16 residues. Germline assignment: CDR1 SGHTA and CDR2 FQGNSA. V was clipped by 4 bases and J by 4 bases, with 19 bases between them. CDR3 protein: CASSSAWTDGIETQYF. The CDR3 DNA follows: TGTGCCAGCAGCTCGGCCTGGACCGACGGCATAGAGACCCAGTACTTC.

This clonotype was picked up a small number of times. The J gene is TRBJ2-1, the V gene TRBV7-6, with D perhaps TRBD2 (5 bases). Looked up from germline, CDR1 is SGHVS and CDR2 is FNYEAQ. V gave up 5 bases and J gave up 7 bases, with 12 bases separating them. The CDR3 loop spans 13 amino acids. The CDR3 spells CASSLQDWNEQFF. The CDR3 region has the DNA TGTGCCAGCAGCCTGCAGGACTGGAATGAGCAGTTCTTC.

There are many counts of this clonotype. The V call is TRBV4-1, the J call TRBJ2-5, with 8 positions matching TRBD1. The J segment lost 0 bases and the V segment lost 1 base, leaving 13 bases of the junction unmatched. Germline V gene data show CDR1 as MGHRA and CDR2 as YSYEKL. The CDR3 covers 19 residues. This CDR3 is CASSQVGLRTGYNQETQYF. The CDR3 DNA follows: TGCGCCAGCAGCCAAGTTGGATTGCGGACAGGGTATAACCAAGAGACCCAGTACTTC.

Many counts were recorded for this clonotype. CDR3 sequence: CASSYYATGINGEQYF. As DNA, the CDR3 is TGTGCCAGCAGCTATTATGCGACGGGGATTAATGGCGAGCAGTACTTC. The V gene is TRBV7-2, the J gene TRBJ2-7, with a weak D call TRBD2 (5 bases). Germline loops: CDR1 SGHTA, CDR2 FQGNSA. V lost 4 bases and J lost 6, with 22 bases in between. This CDR3 contains 16 residues.

A few counts support this clonotype. The chain couples TRBV9 to TRBJ2-7, with TRBD1 as a possible D gene (5 bases). CDR1 is SGDLS and CDR2 is YYNGEE in the germline V gene. The CDR3 contains 15 residues. The ends were cut back, 0 bases at V and 4 bases at J, with 14 bases in the middle. The CDR3 nucleotides read TGTGCCAGCAGCGTAGGTCAGGGCCACCTTTACGAGCAGTACTTC. As protein: CASSVGQGHLYEQYF.

This clonotype has a count of ten or more. The chain has TRBV6-1 and TRBJ1-1, with D tentatively TRBD1 (5 bases). V lost 8 bases, J lost 4 bases, and 14 bases lay in between. Germline CDR1 reads MNHNS; CDR2 reads SASEGT. The CDR3 sequence is 13 residues long. The CDR3 loop is CASVRPGGTEAFF. The CDR3 DNA follows: TGTGCCAGCGTGAGGCCGGGGGGCACTGAAGCTTTCTTT.

At least ten counts were recorded for this clonotype. The J gene is TRBJ2-3, the V gene TRBV2; D is ambiguous. This CDR3 has 11 residues. Trimming removed 5 bases from V and 1 base from J, with 1 base in between. CDR1 is SNHLY, CDR2 FYNNEI, per germline. This CDR3 reads CASSRTDTQYF. CDR3 nucleotide sequence: TGTGCCAGCAGTCGCACAGATACGCAGTATTTT.

The rearrangement links TRBV2 to TRBJ2-2, with 9 bases that match TRBD1. The CDR3 spans 17 residues. Germline V gene lookup returns CDR1 SNHLY and CDR2 FYNNEI. After removal of 5 bases from V and 1 base from J, the junction contained 8 bases not matched to a gene. CDR3 sequence reads: CASSWTTGQGNTGELFF. For the CDR3, the DNA is TGTGCCAGCAGTTGGACCACGGGACAGGGGAACACCGGGGAGCTGTTTTTT.

The chain couples TRBV28 to TRBJ1-6; 10 bases fit TRBD1. V shed 5 bases, J shed 6 bases, and the junction held 10 bases outside the gene matches. The CDR3 runs 17 residues. Per germline, CDR1 MDHEN and CDR2 SYDVKM. CDR3 residues: CASSPSGTGASNSPLHF. DNA of the CDR3: TGTGCCAGCAGTCCAAGCGGGACAGGGGCGTCTAATTCACCCCTCCACTTT.

This clonotype has ten or more counts. The rearrangement uses TRBV27 and TRBJ2-3; 7 bases are a match to TRBD2. This CDR3 spans 17 amino acids. J gave up 2 bases and V 4 bases, and 12 bases lay outside the gene matches. Germline CDR1 MNHEY, CDR2 SMNVEV (reference sequence). The chain's CDR3 is CASSSTPRSGSTDTQYF. CDR3 DNA sequence: TGTGCCAGCAGTTCAACCCCCCGTAGCGGGTCCACAGATACGCAGTATTTT.

This clonotype was picked up a small number of times. This rearrangement joins TRBV5-1 to TRBJ2-7; 7 bases are a match to TRBD1. Germline CDR1 and CDR2: SGHRS and YFSETQ. The CDR3 sequence is 14 residues long. V was pared by 4 bases and J by 3 bases, with 7 bases of the junction left unmatched. CDR3 sequence (DNA): TGCGCCAGCAGCCACCAGGGGGTCGGCTACGAGCAGTACTTC. As protein: CASSHQGVGYEQYF.

CDR3 sequence reads: CASSVRPQTGGYNEQFF. DNA of the CDR3: TGTGCCAGCAGCGTAAGACCTCAAACGGGAGGCTACAATGAGCAGTTCTTC. V gene TRBV9 combines with J gene TRBJ2-1; 7 nucleotides align to TRBD2. V gave up 1 base and J gave up 3 bases; unmatched junction bases: 10. The CDR3 sequence is 17 residues long. Per germline, CDR1 SGDLS and CDR2 YYNGEE.

The table lists this clonotype with a few counts. V gene TRBV7-9 combines with J gene TRBJ2-7; D unclear. Per germline, CDR1 SEHNR and CDR2 FQNEAQ (reference sequence). CDR3 size: 14 residues. V dropped 5 bases and J dropped 0 bases, with 11 bases sitting between them. In DNA form, the CDR3 reads TGTGCCAGCAGCGGGCGAGCAAGCTCCTACGAGCAGTACTTC. This sequence encodes CASSGRASSYEQYF.

In this sample, this clonotype turned up many times. The J gene is TRBJ2-2, the V gene TRBV28; TRBD1 or TRBD2 may be the D gene (5 bases each). Trimming shortened V by 8 bases and J by 6 bases, and 16 bases separated the two germline ends. Germline loops: CDR1 MDHEN, CDR2 SYDVKM. The CDR3 consists of 14 residues. This chain's CDR3 is CASHWGSSAGELFF. In DNA, the CDR3 is TGTGCCAGCCATTGGGGGTCTTCGGCCGGGGAGCTGTTTTTT. The entire variable domain, with the rest obtained from reference TRBV28 and TRBJ2-2, is as follows: DVKVTQSSRYLVKRTGEKVFLECVQDMDHENMFWYRQDPGLGLRLIYFSYDVKMKEKGDIPEGYSVSREKKERFSLILESASTNQTSMYLCASHWGSSAGELFFGEGSRLTVL.

This clonotype was detected ten times or more. This rearrangement joins TRBV28 to TRBJ1-1; D is ambiguous. The CDR3 runs 11 residues. V was clipped by 8 bases and J by 7 bases, with 11 bases between them. Germline V gene lookup returns CDR1 MDHEN and CDR2 SYDVKM. This CDR3 is CASAYRDEAFF. The CDR3, as DNA: TGTGCCAGCGCATATAGGGATGAAGCTTTCTTT. Filled out from reference TRBV28 and TRBJ1-1, the complete variable domain reads DVKVTQSSRYLVKRTGEKVFLECVQDMDHENMFWYRQDPGLGLRLIYFSYDVKMKEKGDIPEGYSVSREKKERFSLILESASTNQTSMYLCASAYRDEAFFGQGTRLTVV.

Remarks on this clonotype: A much larger clone is a single base away; this may be a read error. The V call is TRBV19, the J call TRBJ2-2; tentative D call: TRBD2 (6 bases). This CDR3 contains 14 residues. The V gene's germline CDR1 is LNHDA and CDR2 SQIVND (reference sequence). CDR3 sequence reads: CASSIPDRVGGLFF. The CDR3 DNA reads TGTGCCAGTAGTATACCGGATAGGGTCGGGGGGCTGTTTTTT.

The CDR3 here is CASSLDLKGLNLGEQFF. The CDR3 DNA reads TGTGCCAGCAGCTTAGATCTCAAGGGACTGAACCTAGGTGAGCAGTTCTTC. J is TRBJ2-1 and V is TRBV5-4, with D maybe TRBD2 (6 bases). V shed 2 bases and J shed 9 bases, with 24 bases lying between them. The CDR3 is made up of 17 amino acids. The germline V gene has CDR1 SGHNT and CDR2 YYREEE (reference sequence).

This clonotype occurred many times. The CDR3 reads CASSPDREEQYF. In DNA, the CDR3 is TGTGCCAGCAGTCCCGACAGGGAAGAGCAGTACTTC. The chain joins TRBV6-1 to TRBJ2-7, with 7 bases matching TRBD1. The J segment lost 7 bases and the V segment lost 5 bases, leaving 5 bases of the junction unmatched. Germline CDR1 MNHNS, CDR2 SASEGT. The length of the CDR3 is 12 residues.

This clonotype showed up many times. The CDR3 sequence: CASSYTGVQYNEQFF. The CDR3 nucleotides are TGTGCCAGCAGTTATACGGGTGTGCAATACAATGAGCAGTTCTTC. V usage is TRBV6-2 or TRBV6-3 and J usage is TRBJ2-1, with D unresolved. V gave up 3 bases and J gave up 4 bases, with 13 bases separating them. From germline, CDR1 is MNHEY and CDR2 SVGEGT. The CDR3 length is 15 residues.

This clonotype came up a few times. V gene TRBV5-4 combines with J gene TRBJ2-1, with TRBD2 matching 7 bases. The length of the CDR3 is 12 residues. CDR1 SGHNT and CDR2 YYREEE come from the germline V gene (reference sequence). J lost 3 bases, V lost 10 bases, and 4 bases had no gene match. CDR3 region: CAASGVYNEQFF. The CDR3 DNA follows: TGTGCCGCTAGCGGAGTCTACAATGAGCAGTTCTTC.

This clonotype was recorded many times. The V and J genes are TRBV11-2 and TRBJ2-3; no clear D gene. CDR1 is SGHAT and CDR2 is FQNNGV in the germline V gene. The CDR3 totals 11 residues. V shed 4 bases and J shed 7 bases, with 6 bases lying between them. The CDR3 coding sequence is TGTGCCAGCAGCTCCACTAATACGCAGTATTTT. Translation gives CASSSTNTQYF.

This clonotype has ten or more counts. This chain connects TRBV2 to TRBJ1-1, with a tentative D call TRBD1 (6 bases). The germline gives CDR1 SNHLY, CDR2 FYNNEI. The germline V and J ends were trimmed by 6 bases and 4 bases, with 9 bases remaining between them. This CDR3 contains 12 residues. Here the CDR3 DNA reads TGTGCCAGCAGCAGACAGGCCACTGAAGCTTTCTTT. It encodes CASSRQATEAFF.

In its sample, this clonotype was seen many times. V and J are TRBV5-1 and TRBJ1-4, with D possibly TRBD1 on 6 matching bases. Germline assignment: CDR1 SGHRS and CDR2 YFSETQ. V lost 0 bases and J lost 7, with 13 bases in between. This CDR3 contains 15 residues. The CDR3 region is CASSLGAGVAEKLFF. Here the CDR3 DNA reads TGCGCCAGCAGCTTGGGGGCAGGGGTGGCTGAAAAACTGTTTTTT. Based on the CDR3 plus reference TRBV5-1 and TRBJ1-4, the full variable domain is KAGVTQTPRYLIKTRGQQVTLSCSPISGHRSVSWYQQTPGQGLQFLFEYFSETQRNKGNFPGRFSGRQFSNSRSEMNVSTLELGDSALYLCASSLGAGVAEKLFFGSGTQLSVL.

The chain joins TRBV19 to TRBJ2-1; 12 bases are a match to TRBD1. Germline CDR1 and CDR2: LNHDA and SQIVND (reference sequence). V was pared by 7 bases and J by 7 bases, with 5 bases of the junction left unmatched. The CDR3 has 14 amino acids. CDR3 sequence (DNA): TGTGCCAGTATCCCGGGACAGGGGGCGAATGAGCAGTTCTTC. Translating it yields CASIPGQGANEQFF. Combining the CDR3 with reference TRBV19 and TRBJ2-1 gives the whole variable domain DGGITQSPKYLFRKEGQNVTLSCEQNLNHDAMYWYRQDPGQGLRLIYYSQIVNDFQKGDIAEGYSVSREKKESFPLTVTSAQKNPTAFYLCASIPGQGANEQFFGPGTRLTVL.

This clonotype appeared many times. The chain has TRBV6-1 and TRBJ1-1; 8 nucleotides line up with TRBD1. The CDR3 sequence is 15 residues long. Germline V gene data show CDR1 as MNHNS and CDR2 as SASEGT. V lost 5 bases to trimming and J lost 4 bases; unmatched junction nucleotides: 9. CDR3 nucleotide sequence: TGTGCCAGCAGTCCGGTCGACAGGGGCAGCACTGAAGCTTTCTTT. Translation: CASSPVDRGSTEAFF.